This T cell receptor beta chain comes out of a study of lymphopenia after photon versus proton radiotherapy (dated by TCRdb to 2018 to 2020). Background on the whole study: In patients with gastrointestinal tumors who developed high-grade lymphopenia, the study compared the immunological effects of photon radiation therapy with those of proton radiation therapy. The roughly 18 patients in the cohort had gastrointestinal tumors, were treated with either photon or proton therapy, and subsequently developed lymphopenia. The goal of the study was to characterize the differences between the two radiation modalities in how they affect the immune system.

The trim is 6 bases for V and 7 bases for J, with a gap of 19 bases between the germline ends. From the germline V gene (reference sequence), CDR1 is MNHEY and CDR2 is SMNVEV. Counted from cysteine to phenylalanine, this CDR3 has 16 amino acids. Solely the CDR3 DNA is kept, with 48 bases framed from the first base. Details on this clone: Which antigen it targets is not known. Nothing much larger sits one base from this clone, and base qualities are not available.

The study at large found these results: Across the cohort, among patients who died, a greater drop in TCR diversity after the nadir was inversely correlated with overall survival time. During treatment, patients who received proton therapy stayed relatively stable, whereas patients who received photon therapy lost naive T cells and TCR diversity and gained effector/memory populations. The survival association was assessed only in patients who died, and the authors presented better survival with proton therapy as a possibility rather than a demonstrated result. After the lymphocyte count nadir, oligoclonal expansion, especially of CD8+ Temra cells, was observed in photon-treated repertoires, and the drop in diversity was driven by this expansion.

Receptor libraries were prepared by the immunoSEQ multiplex PCR assay. T cell repertoires were profiled with deep sequencing of rearranged TCR beta loci together with multiparametric flow cytometry. Sourced from immuneACCESS, this table was stored by TCRdb with only in-frame sequences that have V and J called. A share of the clones is absent; for the studies checked, an unresolved V gene accounts for under half, and the remainder has no known explanation. This sample has about 42,000 clones in its table, and around 86% of those were observed once. Less than 30% of the sample is in the top ten clones.

The sequence was collected from a woman aged 70 to 79 with pancreatic cancer. This specimen was peripheral blood, taken from a patient treated with proton-based radiotherapy. The sequence is built from TRBV27 and TRBJ1-6; TRBD1 is perhaps the D gene, given 5 matching bases. The nucleotide sequence reads as follows: TGTGCCAGCAGCCGGTCCGGGGCCACACCCAATTCACCCCTCCACTTT. Its protein reads: CASSRSGATPNSPLHF.